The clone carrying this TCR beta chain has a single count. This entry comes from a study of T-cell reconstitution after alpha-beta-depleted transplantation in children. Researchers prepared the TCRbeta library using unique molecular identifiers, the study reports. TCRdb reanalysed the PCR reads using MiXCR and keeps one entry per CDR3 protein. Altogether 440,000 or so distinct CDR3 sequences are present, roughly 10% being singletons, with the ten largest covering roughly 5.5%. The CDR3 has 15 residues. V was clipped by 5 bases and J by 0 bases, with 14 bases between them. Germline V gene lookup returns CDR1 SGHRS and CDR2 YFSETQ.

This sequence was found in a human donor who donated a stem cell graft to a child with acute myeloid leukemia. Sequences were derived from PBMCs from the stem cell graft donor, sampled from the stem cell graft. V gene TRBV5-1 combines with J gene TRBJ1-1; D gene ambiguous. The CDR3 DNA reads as TGCGCCAGCAGGCGGGCCGTAGTTATGAACACTGAAGCTTTCTTT. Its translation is CASRRAVVMNTEAFF.